The rows below give T cell receptor beta chains drawn from one sample of a study of blood T cells in healthy people across ages. TCRdb re-analysed the 5' RACE reads in MiXCR, keeping a single row per CDR3 protein. Seen here are 920,000 or so distinct CDR3 sequences, more than 40% observed once, and the top ten hold around 18%. Source material: blood. The receptors shown here come from a woman aged 60-75 years in good health. CDR3s include the opening cysteine and the closing phenylalanine or tryptophan. A D gene is named only where the DNA matches it firmly. Only part of the rows carry a size: once, few, many, or a class if the clone is expanded.

few | . | TRBJ2-1 | TRBV2 | CASTLGGFEQFF | TGTGCCAGCACACTGGGCGGGTTCGAGCAGTTCTTC
few | . | TRBJ1-5 | TRBV2 | CASRGLSNQPQHF | TGTGCCAGCAGGGGCCTCTCCAATCAGCCCCAGCATTTT
. | . | TRBJ2-3 | TRBV4-1 | CASSQVSGVGADTQYF | TGCGCCAGCAGCCAAGTTAGCGGAGTCGGGGCAGATACGCAGTATTTT
. | . | TRBJ2-3 | TRBV27 | CASSLGPFISSSTDTQYF | TGTGCCAGCAGCCTTGGTCCTTTTATCAGCTCCTCCACAGATACGCAGTATTTT
. | TRBD1 | TRBJ2-5 | TRBV7-9 | CASSLAQTGQETQYF | TGTGCCAGCAGCTTAGCGCAGACAGGGCAAGAGACCCAGTACTTC
. | . | TRBJ2-1 | TRBV20-1 | CSAIPFIASGYNEQFF | TGCAGTGCTATACCCTTCATCGCCAGCGGGTACAATGAGCAGTTCTTC
. | TRBD2 | TRBJ2-5 | TRBV20-1 | CSATLSSGLQETQYF | TGCAGTGCTACTCTCTCTAGCGGATTACAAGAGACCCAGTACTTC
. | . | TRBJ2-1 | TRBV11-2 | CASSVRRNEQFF | TGTGCCAGCAGCGTCCGCCGGAATGAGCAGTTCTTC
. | TRBD1 | TRBJ1-2 | TRBV5-1 | CASSPTGGGLGGYTF | TGCGCCAGCAGCCCCACAGGGGGCGGTCTAGGAGGCTACACCTTC
. | . | TRBJ1-1 | TRBV18 | CASSLGERHEAFF | TGTGCCAGCTCCCTCGGGGAACGGCATGAAGCTTTCTTT
few | . | TRBJ2-1 | TRBV10-3 | CAISGAGQVVGSYNEQFF | TGTGCCATCAGTGGAGCGGGCCAGGTGGTCGGGTCCTACAATGAGCAGTTCTTC
. | . | TRBJ2-7 | TRBV7-2 | CASSLSDPYEQYF | TGTGCCAGCAGCCTAAGCGACCCCTACGAGCAGTACTTC
. | . | TRBJ2-7 | TRBV29-1 | CSVVLADSPYEQYF | TGCAGCGTTGTATTAGCGGACTCCCCCTACGAGCAGTACTTC